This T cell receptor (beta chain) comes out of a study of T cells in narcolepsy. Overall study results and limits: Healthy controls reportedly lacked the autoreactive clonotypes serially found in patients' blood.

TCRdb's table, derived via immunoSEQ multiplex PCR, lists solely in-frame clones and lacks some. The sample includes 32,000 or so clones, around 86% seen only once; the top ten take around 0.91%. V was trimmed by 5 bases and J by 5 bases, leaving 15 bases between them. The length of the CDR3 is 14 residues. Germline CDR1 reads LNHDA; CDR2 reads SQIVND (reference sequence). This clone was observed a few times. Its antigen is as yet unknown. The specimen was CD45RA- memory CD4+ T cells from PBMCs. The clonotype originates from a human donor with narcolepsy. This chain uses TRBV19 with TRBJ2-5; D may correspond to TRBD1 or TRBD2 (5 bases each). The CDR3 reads CASSPSIRGETQYF. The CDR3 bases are TGTGCCAGTAGTCCCTCAATACGGGGCGAGACCCAGTACTTC.